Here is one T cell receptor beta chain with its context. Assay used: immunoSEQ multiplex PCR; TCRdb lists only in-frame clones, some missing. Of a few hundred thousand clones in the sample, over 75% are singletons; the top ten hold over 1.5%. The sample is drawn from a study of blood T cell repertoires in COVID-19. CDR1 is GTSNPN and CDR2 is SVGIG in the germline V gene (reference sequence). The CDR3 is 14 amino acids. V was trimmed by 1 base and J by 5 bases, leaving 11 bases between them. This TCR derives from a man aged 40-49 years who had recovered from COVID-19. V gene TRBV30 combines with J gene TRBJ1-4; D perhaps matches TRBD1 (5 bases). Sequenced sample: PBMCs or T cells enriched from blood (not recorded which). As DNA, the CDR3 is TGTGCCTGGAGTGGGGCAGGGTCGAATGAAAAACTGTTTTTT. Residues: CAWSGAGSNEKLFF. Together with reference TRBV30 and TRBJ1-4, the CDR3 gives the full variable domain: SQTIHQWPATLVQPVGSPLSLECTVEGTSNPNLYWYRQAAGRGLQLLFYSVGIGQISSEVPQNLSASRPQDRQFILSSKKLLLSDSGFYLCAWSGAGSNEKLFFGSGTQLSVL.